This T cell receptor (beta chain) was obtained from a study of regulatory T cells in long-lasting Graves disease. Overall study results and limits: Compared with new cases, persistent Graves' patients showed reduced TCR diversity.

Per the germline V gene, CDR1 is SGHTA and CDR2 is FQGNSA. The V and J ends lost 1 base and 2 bases respectively, with 9 bases between them. The CDR3 is 15 residues long. The time point is: persistent/refractory GD, antithyroid drugs over 5 years with positive TRAb. PBMC RNA served as the TCR library source. Arm-PCR of CDR3 regions and iRepertoire HTBI primers were used to build TCR beta libraries. Using its own MiXCR run on the multiplex PCR reads, TCRdb lists one record per CDR3 protein. The top ten hold less than 25% of the sample, which has 350,000 to 450,000 distinct CDR3 sequences, less than 25% seen once. This clonotype showed up many times. What it binds is not known.

The source of this sequence is a female donor with Graves disease. The sample was peripheral blood mononuclear cells (PBMCs), taken when the disease was refractory, from a patient treated with antithyroid drugs. This chain uses TRBV7-2 with TRBJ1-5, with unresolved D. The CDR3 loop is CASSLEPQGNQPQHF. The CDR3 region has the DNA TGTGCCAGCAGCTTAGAGCCGCAGGGCAATCAGCCCCAGCATTTT.